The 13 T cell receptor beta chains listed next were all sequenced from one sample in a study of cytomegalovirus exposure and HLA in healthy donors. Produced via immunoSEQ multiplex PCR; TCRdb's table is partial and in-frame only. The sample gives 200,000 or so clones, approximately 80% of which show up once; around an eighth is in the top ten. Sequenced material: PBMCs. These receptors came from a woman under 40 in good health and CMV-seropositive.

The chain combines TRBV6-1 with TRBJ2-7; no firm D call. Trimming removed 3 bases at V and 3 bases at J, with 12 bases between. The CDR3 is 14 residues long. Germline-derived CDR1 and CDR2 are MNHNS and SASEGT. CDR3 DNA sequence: TGTGCCAGCAGTGATTGGCAGGTACGCTACGAGCAGTACTTC. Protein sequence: CASSDWQVRYEQYF.

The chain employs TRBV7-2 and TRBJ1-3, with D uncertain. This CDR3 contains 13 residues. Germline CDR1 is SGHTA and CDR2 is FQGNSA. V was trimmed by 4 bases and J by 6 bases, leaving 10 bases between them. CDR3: CASSSKAENTIYF. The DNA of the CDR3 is TGTGCCAGCAGCTCGAAAGCGGAAAACACCATATATTTT. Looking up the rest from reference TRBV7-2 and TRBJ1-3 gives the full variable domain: GAGVSQSPSNKVTEKGKDVELRCDPISGHTALYWYRQSLGQGLEFLIYFQGNSAPDKSGLPSDRFSAERTGGSVSTLTIQRTQQEDSAVYLCASSSKAENTIYFGEGSWLTVV.

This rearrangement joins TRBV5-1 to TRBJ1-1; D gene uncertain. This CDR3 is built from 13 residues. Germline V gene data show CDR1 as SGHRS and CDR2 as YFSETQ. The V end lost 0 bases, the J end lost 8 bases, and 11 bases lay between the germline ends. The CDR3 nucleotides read TGCGCCAGCAGCTTGGCCCGGGGTCCCGAAGCTTTCTTT. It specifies CASSLARGPEAFF.

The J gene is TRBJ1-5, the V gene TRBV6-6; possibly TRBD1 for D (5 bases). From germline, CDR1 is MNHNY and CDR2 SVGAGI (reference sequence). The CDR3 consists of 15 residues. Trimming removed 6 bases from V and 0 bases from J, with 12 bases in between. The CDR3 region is CASRKQVDSNQPQHF. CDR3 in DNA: TGTGCCAGCAGAAAACAGGTAGATAGCAATCAGCCCCAGCATTTT.

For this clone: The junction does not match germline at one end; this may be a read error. Here the CDR3 reads CASSLGLAAHNEQFF. The CDR3 DNA is TGTGCTAGCAGCTTAGGTCTAGCGGCCCACAATGAGCAGTTCTTC. The chain has TRBV7-7 and TRBJ2-1; 7 bases line up with TRBD2. The CDR3 runs 15 residues. CDR1 is SSHAT and CDR2 is FNYEAQ in the germline V gene (reference sequence).

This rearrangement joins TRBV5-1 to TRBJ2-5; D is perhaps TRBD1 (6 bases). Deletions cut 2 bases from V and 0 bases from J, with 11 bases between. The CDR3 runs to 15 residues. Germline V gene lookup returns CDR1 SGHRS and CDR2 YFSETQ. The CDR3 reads CASSLKGEYQETQYF. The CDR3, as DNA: TGCGCCAGCAGCTTAAAGGGGGAGTACCAAGAGACCCAGTACTTC. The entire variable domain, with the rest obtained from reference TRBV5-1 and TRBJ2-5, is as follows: KAGVTQTPRYLIKTRGQQVTLSCSPISGHRSVSWYQQTPGQGLQFLFEYFSETQRNKGNFPGRFSGRQFSNSRSEMNVSTLELGDSALYLCASSLKGEYQETQYFGPGTRLLVL.

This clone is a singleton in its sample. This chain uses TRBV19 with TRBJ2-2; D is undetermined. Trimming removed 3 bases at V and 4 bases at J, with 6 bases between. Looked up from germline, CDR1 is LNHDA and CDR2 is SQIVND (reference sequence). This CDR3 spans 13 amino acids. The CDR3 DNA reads TGTGCCAGTAGTATTCGAGGCACCGGGGAGCTGTTTTTT. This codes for CASSIRGTGELFF.

The chain's CDR3 is CASSLAGSGSGETQYF. The CDR3 DNA sequence: TGCGCCAGCAGCTTGGCGGGTAGCGGGAGTGGAGAGACCCAGTACTTC. This chain uses TRBV5-1 with TRBJ2-5; 9 bases match TRBD2. The CDR3 length is 16 residues. V shed 0 bases and J 4 bases; nucleotides not matched to a gene: 7. Germline V gene sequence: CDR1 SGHRS, CDR2 YFSETQ. Full variable domain (outside the CDR3, taken from reference TRBV5-1 and TRBJ2-5): KAGVTQTPRYLIKTRGQQVTLSCSPISGHRSVSWYQQTPGQGLQFLFEYFSETQRNKGNFPGRFSGRQFSNSRSEMNVSTLELGDSALYLCASSLAGSGSGETQYFGPGTRLLVL.

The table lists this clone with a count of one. In nucleotides, the CDR3 is TGTGCCAGCAGTGTCGGCAGGGGTTCTGGGGCCAACGTCCTGACTTTC. It codes for CASSVGRGSGANVLTF. The J gene is TRBJ2-6, the V gene TRBV6-1, with D maybe TRBD1 (6 bases). This CDR3 has 16 amino acids. Germline CDR1 is MNHNS and CDR2 is SASEGT. With 4 bases removed from V and 1 base from J, the gap between germline ends came to 11 bases.

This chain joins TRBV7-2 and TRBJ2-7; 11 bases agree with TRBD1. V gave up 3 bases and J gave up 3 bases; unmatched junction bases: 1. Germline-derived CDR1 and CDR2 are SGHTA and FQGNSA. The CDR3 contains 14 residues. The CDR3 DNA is TGTGCCAGCAGCTTGGACAGGGGGCTCTACGAGCAGTACTTC. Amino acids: CASSLDRGLYEQYF.

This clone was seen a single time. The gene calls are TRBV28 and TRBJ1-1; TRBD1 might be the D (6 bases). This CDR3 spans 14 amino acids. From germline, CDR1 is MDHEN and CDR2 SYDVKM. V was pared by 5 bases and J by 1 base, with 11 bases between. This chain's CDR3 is CASSPGQRNTEAFF. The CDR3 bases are TGTGCCAGCAGTCCTGGACAGAGGAACACTGAAGCTTTCTTT.

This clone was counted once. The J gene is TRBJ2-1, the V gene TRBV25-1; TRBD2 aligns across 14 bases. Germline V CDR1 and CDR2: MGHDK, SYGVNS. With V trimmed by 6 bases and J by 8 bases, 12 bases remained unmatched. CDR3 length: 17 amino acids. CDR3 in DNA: TGTGCCAGCAGAGGTATTGGGACTAGCGGGAGTGCGCATGAGCAGTTCTTC. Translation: CASRGIGTSGSAHEQFF.

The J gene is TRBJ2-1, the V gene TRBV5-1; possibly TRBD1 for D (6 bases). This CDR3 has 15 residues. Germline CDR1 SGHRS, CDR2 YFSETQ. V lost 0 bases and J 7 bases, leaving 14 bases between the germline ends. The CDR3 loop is CASSLVLARGNEQFF. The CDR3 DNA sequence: TGCGCCAGCAGCTTGGTTTTGGCCAGGGGAAATGAGCAGTTCTTC.